Below are 14 T cell receptor beta chains sequenced from a single sample in a study of cytomegalovirus exposure and HLA in healthy donors. Primers: 60 Vbeta forward and 13 Jbeta reverse. Here immunoSEQ multiplex PCR was the method, and the copy in TCRdb shows in-frame clones only, minus some. Of some 44,000 clones listed, about nine tenths are singletons. The sample comprised PBMCs. Receptors were obtained from a woman aged 35 to 49 in good health and CMV-seropositive.

The rearrangement uses TRBV6-5 and TRBJ1-2; possibly TRBD1 for D (5 bases). V was shortened by 7 bases and J by 8 bases, with 17 bases between the two germline ends. Germline V CDR1 and CDR2: MNHEY, SVGAGI. This CDR3 contains 13 residues. The CDR3 reads CASKQVPEGGYTF. Written as DNA, the CDR3 is TGTGCCAGCAAACAGGTCCCCGAAGGAGGCTACACCTTC.

This clone was seen a handful of times. The V gene is TRBV21-1, the J gene TRBJ1-6; the DNA was not compared with TRBD1, the D call given in the table. TRBV21-1 is classified as a pseudogene. The length of the CDR3 is 18 residues. CDR3 DNA sequence: TGTGCCAGCAGCAAAGTCAGCCTCAGGGAAAACGGATCTTCACCCCTCCACTTT. It yields the protein CASSKVSLRENGSSPLHF.

This clone was seen a few times. Mismatch with germline at one junction end may stem from a read error. V and J are TRBV5-1 and TRBJ2-2, with D possibly being TRBD2 (5 bases). This CDR3 has 13 amino acids. The germline V gene has CDR1 SGHRS and CDR2 YFSETQ. This chain's CDR3 is CASSFGNPGELFF. CDR3 sequence (DNA): TGCGCCAGCAGCTTCGGGAACCCCGGGGAGCTGTTTTTT.

The chain is built from TRBV27 and TRBJ2-3; 9 bases are shared with TRBD2. Germline assignment: CDR1 MNHEY and CDR2 SMNVEV (reference sequence). The CDR3 length is 17 residues. V was pared by 3 bases and J by 2 bases, with 9 bases of the junction left unmatched. As DNA, the CDR3 is TGTGCCAGCAGTTTTCAAACTAGCGGGTATTTCACAGATACGCAGTATTTT. It is translated as CASSFQTSGYFTDTQYF.

This rearrangement joins TRBV15 to TRBJ1-5, with 7 bases aligning to TRBD1. With 3 bases clipped from V and 6 bases from J, the junction kept 11 bases outside the gene matches. Germline assignment: CDR1 LNHNV and CDR2 YYDKDF (reference sequence). The CDR3 covers 16 residues. This chain's CDR3 is CATSSSTGSFGQPQHF. As DNA, the CDR3 is TGTGCCACCAGCAGTTCGACAGGGAGTTTCGGTCAGCCCCAGCATTTT.

The chain uses TRBV19 and TRBJ2-5; the match to TRBD2 covers 11 bases. The CDR3 has 16 amino acids. The germline V gene encodes CDR1 LNHDA and CDR2 SQIVND (reference sequence). Trimming cost V 5 bases and J 0 bases; bases outside gene matches: 5. CDR3 DNA sequence: TGTGCCAGTAGTGTCACTAGCGGGGGCTACCAAGAGACCCAGTACTTC. This sequence encodes CASSVTSGGYQETQYF.

The genes are TRBV27 and TRBJ2-5, with 7 bases aligning to TRBD1. The CDR3 is 15 amino acids. J gave up 2 bases and V 3 bases, and 6 bases lay outside the gene matches. Germline V gives CDR1 MNHEY, CDR2 SMNVEV (reference sequence). The CDR3 region is CASSFTWDRQETQYF. CDR3 coding DNA: TGTGCCAGCAGTTTCACCTGGGACAGACAAGAGACCCAGTACTTC.

The table lists this clone with a count of one. The V and J genes are TRBV7-8 and TRBJ2-1, with 7 bases that match TRBD2. The CDR3 is 13 residues long. The germline V gene has CDR1 SGHVS and CDR2 FQNEAQ. V was pared by 7 bases and J by 3 bases, with 3 bases of the junction left unmatched. The CDR3 is CASNRGDYNEQFF. CDR3 nucleotides: TGTGCCAGCAACCGGGGGGACTACAATGAGCAGTTCTTC.

V gene TRBV5-1 combines with J gene TRBJ2-3; a weak D match, TRBD2 (6 bases). The CDR3 totals 14 residues. V dropped 3 bases and J dropped 5 bases, with 13 bases sitting between them. Per germline, CDR1 SGHRS and CDR2 YFSETQ. CDR3 amino acids: CASSSGVWGDTQYF. CDR3 in DNA: TGCGCCAGCAGCTCGGGGGTCTGGGGAGATACGCAGTATTTT. Full variable domain (missing parts from reference TRBV5-1 and TRBJ2-3): KAGVTQTPRYLIKTRGQQVTLSCSPISGHRSVSWYQQTPGQGLQFLFEYFSETQRNKGNFPGRFSGRQFSNSRSEMNVSTLELGDSALYLCASSSGVWGDTQYFGPGTRLTVL.

The chain recombines TRBV28 with TRBJ2-3, with a tentative D call TRBD1 (5 bases). Looked up from germline, CDR1 is MDHEN and CDR2 is SYDVKM. This CDR3 spans 15 amino acids. V lost 6 bases and J lost 6, with 19 bases in between. CDR3 DNA: TGTGCCAGCAGCCCTCACAGTGGGGCAGGGGATACGCAGTATTTT. This translates into CASSPHSGAGDTQYF.

J is TRBJ2-5 and V is TRBV7-7; 8 positions match TRBD2. After removal of 1 base from V and 5 bases from J, the junction contained 6 bases not matched to a gene. Germline CDR1 is SSHAT and CDR2 is FNYEAQ (reference sequence). The CDR3 extends over 15 amino acids. The CDR3 here is CASSLDGGASETQYF. DNA for the CDR3: TGTGCCAGCAGCTTAGACGGGGGGGCAAGTGAGACCCAGTACTTC. Full variable domain (outside the CDR3, taken from reference TRBV7-7 and TRBJ2-5): GAGVSQSPRYKVTKRGQDVTLRCDPISSHATLYWYQQALGQGPEFLTYFNYEAQPDKSGLPSDRFSAERPEGSISTLTIQRTEQRDSAMYRCASSLDGGASETQYFGPGTRLLVL.

V and J are TRBV6-5 and TRBJ1-1; D might be TRBD1 (6 bases). The CDR3 contains 14 residues. Germline assignment: CDR1 MNHEY and CDR2 SVGAGI. Trimming took 4 bases from V and 3 from J, leaving 12 bases between them. CDR3 in DNA: TGTGCCAGCAGTTTACGGCAGGGGTACACTGAAGCTTTCTTT. This sequence encodes CASSLRQGYTEAFF.

This chain connects TRBV14 to TRBJ2-7; tentatively, D is TRBD1 (6 bases). V dropped 2 bases and J dropped 2 bases, with 13 bases sitting between them. The length of the CDR3 is 15 residues. Germline lookup yields CDR1 SGHDN and CDR2 FVKESK. The CDR3 spells CASSQPGHLTYEQYF. The CDR3 DNA sequence: TGTGCCAGCAGCCAACCGGGACATCTTACCTACGAGCAGTACTTC. The full variable domain, completed using reference TRBV14 and TRBJ2-7, is EAGVTQFPSHSVIEKGQTVTLRCDPISGHDNLYWYRRVMGKEIKFLLHFVKESKQDESGMPNNRFLAERTGGTYSTLKVQPAELEDSGVYFCASSQPGHLTYEQYFGPGTRLTVT.

The chain recombines TRBV29-1 with TRBJ1-1; D gene unclear. In germline, CDR1 is SQVTM, CDR2 ANQGSEA. The V gene lost 5 bases and the J gene lost 7 bases, with 20 bases spanning the gap. CDR3 length equals 14 residues. The CDR3 bases are TGCAGCGTTAAACCGACGGGAGTCAGGATTGAAGCTTTCTTT. It codes for CSVKPTGVRIEAFF.